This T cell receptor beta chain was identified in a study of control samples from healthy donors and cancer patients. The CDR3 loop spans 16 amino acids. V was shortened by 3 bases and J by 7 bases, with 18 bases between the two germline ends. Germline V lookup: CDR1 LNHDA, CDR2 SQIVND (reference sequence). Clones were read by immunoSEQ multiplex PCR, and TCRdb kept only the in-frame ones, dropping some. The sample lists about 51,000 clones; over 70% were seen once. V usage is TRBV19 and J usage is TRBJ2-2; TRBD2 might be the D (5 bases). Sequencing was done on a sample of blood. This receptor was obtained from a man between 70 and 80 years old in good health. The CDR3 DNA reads TGTGCCAGTAGTATTGAACCATCTGGGAGTGACGGGGAGCTGTTTTTT. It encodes CASSIEPSGSDGELFF.